This T cell receptor beta chain was captured in a study of CXCR3-negative and CXCR3-positive naive CD8 T cells. Points from the study as a whole: CXCR3-negative naive cells had less hydrophobic TRB CDR3s than did CXCR3-positive naive cells.

Regarding this clonotype: The antigen remains undetermined.

The CDR3 has 15 residues. Germline assignment: CDR1 SEHNR and CDR2 FQNEAQ (reference sequence). Preparation of TRB cDNA libraries relied on 5' RACE carrying UMI labels. TCRdb re-called the 5' RACE reads and shows each CDR3 protein once, DNA omitted. Listed are tens of thousands of distinct CDR3 sequences; under 0.55% falls within the top ten. The chain recombines TRBV7-9 with TRBJ2-4. The source material was naive CXCR3+ CD8+ T cells from blood. Subset here: CD45RO-CCR7+CD27+CD95- naive CD8+ T cells expressing CXCR3 (TNR3+). The clonotype comes from a human donor in good health. Some clones in this sample may be carry-over from other donors' samples. This CDR3 is CASSNFAEAKNIQYF.